A single sample is the source of the 21 T cell receptor beta chains below, sequenced in a study of Graves' ophthalmopathy and Graves' hyperthyroidism. Amplified material comprised TCR beta CDR3 regions derived from RNA transcripts. The workflow started with a first-round RT-PCR run with HTBI primers and then moved on to a second-round multiplex PCR. TCRdb independently ran MiXCR on the multiplex PCR reads; one entry per CDR3 protein. The repertoire holds over a million distinct CDR3 sequences, roughly 35% seen once, with over 8.5% in the top ten. What was sequenced was peripheral blood or thyroid tissue (not recorded which). The receptors stem from an adult man with Graves' hyperthyroidism.

Many counts were recorded for this clonotype. The chain employs TRBV29-1 and TRBJ2-5, with TRBD2 as a possible D gene (5 bases). Trimming pared 2 bases from V and 4 bases from J, leaving 8 bases between. Looked up from germline, CDR1 is SQVTM and CDR2 is ANQGSEA. The CDR3 is made up of 12 amino acids. The CDR3 DNA sequence: TGCAGCGTTGAACGGGGAGTAGAGACCCAGTACTTC. Amino acid sequence: CSVERGVETQYF.

In its sample, this clonotype was seen many times. The chain is built from TRBV29-1 and TRBJ2-2; D gene ambiguous. V shed 5 bases and J shed 4 bases, with 8 bases lying between them. This CDR3 has 12 amino acids. The germline CDR1 and CDR2 sequences are SQVTM and ANQGSEA. The CDR3 sequence is CSVQPPTGELFF. In DNA form, the CDR3 reads TGCAGCGTTCAGCCTCCCACCGGGGAGCTGTTTTTT.

This clonotype was seen more than once but under ten times. The chain joins TRBV12-3 or TRBV12-4 to TRBJ2-7, with D perhaps matching TRBD2 (6 bases). The ends were cut back, 8 bases at V and 6 bases at J, with 17 bases in the middle. This CDR3 is 13 amino acids long. The CDR3 DNA reads as TGTGCCAGCTCACCCCCGGGACTTCCCGAGCAGTACTTC. It specifies CASSPPGLPEQYF.

Regarding this clonotype: This could be a read error, since a much larger clone is one nucleotide away. The V and J genes are TRBV12-3 or TRBV12-4 and TRBJ2-6, with D tentatively TRBD1 or TRBD2 (5 bases each). This CDR3 comprises 17 residues. V lost 2 bases to trimming and J lost 2 bases, with 13 bases between them. This chain's CDR3 is CASSLRDGDPGANVLTF. CDR3 DNA sequence: TGTGCCAGCAGTTTACGGGACGGCGACCCTGGGGCCAACGTCCTGACTTTC.

The chain uses TRBV5-6 and TRBJ1-3; D is perhaps TRBD1 (6 bases). In germline, CDR1 is SGHDT, CDR2 YYEEEE. Trimming removed 4 bases from V and 0 bases from J, with 14 bases in between. This CDR3 is 16 amino acids long. DNA of the CDR3: TGTGCCAGCAGCAATGGACAGATAATCTCTGGAAACACCATATATTTT. Its translation is CASSNGQIISGNTIYF.

This chain uses TRBV3-1 with TRBJ1-3; D ambiguous. V lost 1 base, J lost 3 bases, and 4 bases lay in between. The V gene's germline CDR1 is LGHDT and CDR2 YNNKEL (reference sequence). This CDR3 has 13 residues. Here the CDR3 DNA reads TGTGCCAGCAGCCAAGGGGTTGGAAACACCATATATTTT. Its protein product is CASSQGVGNTIYF.

Ten or more counts support this clonotype. V usage is TRBV19 and J usage is TRBJ2-7, with TRBD1 as a possible D gene (6 bases). The length of the CDR3 is 13 residues. Trimming took 6 bases from V and 12 from J, leaving 21 bases between them. Germline CDR1 and CDR2: LNHDA and SQIVND (reference sequence). CDR3 protein: CASSPTPGHSPYF. The CDR3 region has the DNA TGTGCCAGTAGCCCAACGCCGGGACATTCGCCGTACTTC.

With respect to this clonotype: Given a much more abundant clone one base away, this may be a read error. V is TRBV20-1 and J is TRBJ2-5; 7 bases match TRBD2. The CDR3 covers 14 residues. The junction had 4 bases not matched to a gene; V was cut back by 1 base and J by 2 bases. Germline V gives CDR1 DFQATT, CDR2 SNEGSKA (reference sequence). In nucleotides, the CDR3 is TGCAGTGCTAGAGGGGAGGGGACGCAAGAGACCCAGTACTTC. Translation: CSARGEGTQETQYF.

This clonotype was seen repeatedly, ten times or more. V gene TRBV4-3 combines with J gene TRBJ2-7; D uncertain. Germline V lookup: CDR1 LGHNA, CDR2 YSLEER. The CDR3 extends over 16 amino acids. Trimming left V 1 base short and J 0 bases short, with 13 bases between. The CDR3 region is CASSQGWSDSSYEQYF. The CDR3 DNA sequence: TGCGCCAGCAGCCAAGGTTGGTCGGATAGCTCCTACGAGCAGTACTTC.

On this clonotype itself: This may be a read error, as it is one base from a much larger clone. J is TRBJ1-1 and V is TRBV10-3, with D hard to call. Per germline, CDR1 ENHRY and CDR2 SYGVKD. Trimming pared 6 bases from V and 6 bases from J, leaving 8 bases between. The CDR3 totals 11 residues. The CDR3 loop is CAISREAEAFF. The CDR3 DNA sequence: TGTGCCATCAGCCGTGAGGCTGAAGCTTTCTTT.

The chain uses TRBV19 and TRBJ2-7, with a tentative D call TRBD2 (5 bases). The CDR3 extends over 15 amino acids. The V end lost 1 base, the J end lost 3 bases, and 13 bases lay between the germline ends. CDR1 is LNHDA and CDR2 is SQIVND in the germline V gene (reference sequence). The CDR3 nucleotides read TGTGCCAGTAGTATAGGAGGCGGGCTAGTCTACGAGCAGTACTTC. This encodes CASSIGGGLVYEQYF. The full variable domain, with the rest looked up from reference TRBV19 and TRBJ2-7, is DGGITQSPKYLFRKEGQNVTLSCEQNLNHDAMYWYRQDPGQGLRLIYYSQIVNDFQKGDIAEGYSVSREKKESFPLTVTSAQKNPTAFYLCASSIGGGLVYEQYFGPGTRLTVT.

This rearrangement joins TRBV12-3 or TRBV12-4 to TRBJ1-1; D possibly corresponds to TRBD1 (6 bases). Deletions cut 5 bases from V and 7 bases from J, with 17 bases between. This CDR3 contains 14 residues. CDR3 loop: CASSIIGGAGEAFF. The CDR3 DNA reads as TGTGCCAGCAGTATCATTGGGGGCGCGGGTGAAGCTTTCTTT.

This chain connects TRBV4-1 to TRBJ1-5; the D is unclear. V gave up 4 bases and J gave up 5 bases, with 9 bases separating them. The CDR3 length is 13 residues. Germline V gene sequence: CDR1 MGHRA, CDR2 YSYEKL. CDR3 residues: CASSPEPDQPQHF. CDR3 nucleotide sequence: TGCGCCAGCAGCCCAGAACCCGATCAGCCCCAGCATTTT.

This clonotype was detected only a few times. The chain combines TRBV20-1 with TRBJ2-2; D is unclear. The CDR3 spans 12 residues. The V gene's germline CDR1 is DFQATT and CDR2 SNEGSKA (reference sequence). The V and J ends lost 0 bases and 6 bases respectively, with 5 bases between them. The CDR3 nucleotides read TGCAGTGCTAGAGATGTGGCCGGGGAGCTGTTTTTT. Amino acid sequence: CSARDVAGELFF.

In its sample, this clonotype was seen a few times. This rearrangement joins TRBV10-3 to TRBJ2-6; no reliable D call. The V end lost 2 bases, the J end lost 0 bases, and 5 bases lay between the germline ends. Germline V lookup: CDR1 ENHRY, CDR2 SYGVKD. CDR3 length equals 15 residues. The CDR3 DNA sequence: TGTGCCATCAGTGAGCAGTACTCTGGGGCCAACGTCCTGACTTTC. Translated, it gives CAISEQYSGANVLTF.

Concerning this clonotype itself: Mismatch with germline at one junction end may stem from a read error. The V and J genes are TRBV20-1 and TRBJ1-6; unclear D gene. CDR3 length: 16 residues. Germline V gives CDR1 DFQATT, CDR2 SNEGSKA (reference sequence). CDR3 sequence: CSARDHWTSYNSPLHF. DNA for the CDR3: TGCAGTGCTCGAGATCATTGGACCTCCTATAATTCACCCCTCCACTTT.

This clonotype was seen many times. The rearrangement joins TRBV14 to TRBJ2-2; D gene uncertain. Trimming shortened V by 1 base and J by 10 bases, and 10 bases separated the two germline ends. CDR1 is SGHDN and CDR2 is FVKESK in the germline V gene. The CDR3 has 13 residues. CDR3 amino acids: CASSQGPREELFF. Written as DNA, the CDR3 is TGTGCCAGCAGCCAAGGGCCTCGTGAGGAGCTGTTTTTT.

This clonotype was picked up many times. An end of the junction differs from the germline gene, which may be a read error. This chain joins TRBV2 and TRBJ1-1; D gene ambiguous. This CDR3 is 13 amino acids long. Per the germline V gene, CDR1 is SNHLY and CDR2 is FYNNEI. The CDR3 nucleotides are TGTGCCAGCAGTGAACGGACGAACACTAAAGCTTTCTTT. Translation gives CASSERTNTKAFF.

The chain uses TRBV29-1 and TRBJ1-5, with D unclear. CDR1 SQVTM and CDR2 ANQGSEA come from the germline V gene. The CDR3 sequence is 12 residues long. V lost 4 bases, J lost 6 bases, and 10 bases lay in between. CDR3 region: CSVGQASQPQHF. CDR3 DNA: TGCAGCGTTGGGCAGGCGAGTCAGCCCCAGCATTTT. Based on the CDR3 plus reference TRBV29-1 and TRBJ1-5, the full variable domain is SAVISQKPSRDICQRGTSLTIQCQVDSQVTMMFWYRQQPGQSLTLIATANQGSEATYESGFVIDKFPISRPNLTFSTLTVSNMSPEDSSIYLCSVGQASQPQHFGDGTRLSIL.

Remarks on this clonotype: A read error is likely, as this CDR3 ends without the conserved phenylalanine or tryptophan. It is unclear where the CDR3 begins or ends on the DNA, so no DNA is shown, and the CDR3 is as TCRdb lists it. The chain links TRBV29-1 to TRBJ1-4; the table calls TRBD1, which could not be checked here. The CDR3 has 9 amino acids, counting both end residues. Germline values: CDR1 SQVTM, CDR2 ANQGSEA. CDR3 residues: CSGWDSTFY.

The chain recombines TRBV6-5 with TRBJ1-3; TRBD1 might be the D (5 bases). V was trimmed by 6 bases and J by 0 bases, leaving 9 bases between them. This CDR3 has 14 residues. The germline V gene has CDR1 MNHEY and CDR2 SVGAGI. The CDR3 region is CASRLGGSGNTIYF. CDR3 in DNA: TGTGCCAGCAGGCTGGGGGGCTCTGGAAACACCATATATTTT.